This T cell receptor (beta chain) originates from a study of T cell responses to AZD1222 COVID-19 vaccine. Findings and caveats of the study: Close to half of all spike-specific TCRs reportedly target regions of the variants that are unmutated. Spike-specific TCR breadth and depth were elevated following two AZD1222 doses. Sampled repertoires all dated from after the peak T cell response.

In its sample, this clone was seen a few times. Its antigen is currently unknown. Generated by immunoSEQ multiplex PCR, the TCRdb table keeps only in-frame clones and is missing some. This sample has over 85,000 clones, with approximately 89% found just once. Looked up from germline, CDR1 is MNHNS and CDR2 is SASEGT. Trimming removed 1 base at V and 4 bases at J, with 10 bases between. The CDR3 totals 14 residues. The sample was peripheral blood, taken 28 days after the second AZD1222 dose. The sequence came from an adult who received the AZD1222 COVID-19 vaccine. The chain joins TRBV6-1 to TRBJ2-5; possibly TRBD1 or TRBD2 for D (5 bases each). CDR3 nucleotide sequence: TGTGCCAGCAGTGAAGGGATTGGGGGAGAGACCCAGTACTTC. Residues: CASSEGIGGETQYF.